The 32 T cell receptor beta chains presented below share a single source sample, sequenced in a study of blood T cells in healthy people across ages (dated by TCRdb to between 2014 and 2017). Libraries were made using 5' RACE. TCRdb shows the sequencer as Illumina HiSeq 2500. The second PCR ran for about 6 to 11 cycles and used a J-beta primer mix along with a sample-barcoded 5' primer. The public sequencing data were trimmed at Q25 with fastp and processed into clonotypes with MiXCR by TCRdb, which kept only in-frame beta chains. Merged by CDR3 protein, the rows form single entries marked with the most common genes and DNA. This sample gives over 600,000 distinct CDR3 sequences in total; roughly 20% of them show up just once. Together, the top ten hold roughly 3.4% of the sample. Input material: blood. The origin of the receptors is a man between 65 and 85 years old in good health.

The V and J genes are TRBV7-3 and TRBJ2-2; 8 bases fit TRBD2. Germline V gives CDR1 SGHTA, CDR2 FQGTGA. V trimming: 5 bases; J trimming: 3 bases; junction bases outside the gene matches: 5. The CDR3 consists of 15 residues. The DNA for the CDR3 is TGTGCCAGCAGCGAAGGAGCGGGAGACACCGGGGAGCTGTTTTTT. It specifies CASSEGAGDTGELFF.

This chain uses TRBV15 with TRBJ1-5; D gene ambiguous. Trimming shortened V by 1 base and J by 2 bases, and 6 bases separated the two germline ends. This CDR3 has 14 amino acids. Germline assignment: CDR1 LNHNV and CDR2 YYDKDF (reference sequence). The CDR3: CATSRVGGNQPQHF. CDR3 nucleotides: TGTGCCACCAGCAGAGTCGGAGGCAATCAGCCCCAGCATTTT.

This rearrangement joins TRBV9 to TRBJ2-2; a weak D match, TRBD1 (5 bases). V gave up 4 bases and J gave up 7 bases, with 17 bases separating them. Germline assignment: CDR1 SGDLS and CDR2 YYNGEE. The CDR3 totals 15 residues. The CDR3 region is CASSPGQGGNGELFF. The CDR3 bases are TGTGCCAGCAGCCCCGGCCAGGGCGGTAACGGGGAGCTGTTTTTT.

This clonotype was recorded once. V and J are TRBV12-3 or TRBV12-4 and TRBJ2-4; the match to TRBD2 covers 12 bases. The CDR3 extends over 16 amino acids. V was pared by 5 bases and J by 4 bases, with 6 bases of the junction left unmatched. CDR3 residues: CASSLGLAGGKNIQYF. DNA of the CDR3: TGTGCCAGCAGTCTCGGTCTAGCGGGAGGGAAAAACATTCAGTACTTC.

This clonotype occurred once. V and J are TRBV28 and TRBJ2-5, with a weak D call TRBD2 (6 bases). V was trimmed by 4 bases and J by 4 bases, leaving 16 bases between them. Per the germline V gene, CDR1 is MDHEN and CDR2 is SYDVKM. This CDR3 is 15 amino acids long. CDR3 loop: CASSSRGDGVETQYF. CDR3 bases: TGTGCCAGCAGTTCCCGCGGGGACGGGGTAGAGACCCAGTACTTC.

This clonotype was found a few times. The CDR3 is CSAFQTGQETQYF. DNA for the CDR3: TGCAGTGCATTTCAGACCGGACAAGAGACCCAGTACTTC. The chain is built from TRBV20-1 and TRBJ2-5; D call uncertain. Looked up from germline, CDR1 is DFQATT and CDR2 is SNEGSKA (reference sequence). CDR3 length: 13 amino acids. V dropped 6 bases and J dropped 2 bases, with 13 bases sitting between them.

The V and J genes are TRBV6-1 and TRBJ2-3, with 8 bases that match TRBD1. Trimming cost V 6 bases and J 1 base; bases outside gene matches: 9. Germline V gene sequence: CDR1 MNHNS, CDR2 SASEGT. The CDR3 spans 16 residues. CDR3: CASRERPGQGTDTQYF. CDR3 sequence (DNA): TGTGCCAGCAGAGAACGACCGGGACAGGGCACAGATACGCAGTATTTT.

The chain employs TRBV10-3 and TRBJ2-7, with 7 positions matching TRBD1. V gave up 6 bases and J gave up 3 bases; unmatched junction bases: 5. CDR1 is ENHRY, CDR2 SYGVKD, per germline. This CDR3 contains 13 residues. For the CDR3, the DNA is TGTGCCATCAGCGCCGGGACAGACTACGAGCAGTACTTC. Translated: CAISAGTDYEQYF.

This clonotype was observed many times. V is TRBV4-3 and J is TRBJ1-4, with TRBD1 identical over 9 bases. This CDR3 has 16 amino acids. CDR1 is LGHNA and CDR2 is YSLEER in the germline V gene. V was clipped by 1 base and J by 5 bases; unmatched bases: 5. CDR3 protein: CASSQASDRGNEKLFF. The CDR3 DNA follows: TGCGCCAGCAGCCAAGCTTCGGACAGGGGAAATGAAAAACTGTTTTTT.

This chain links TRBV3-1 with TRBJ1-2; no firm D call. The CDR3 is made up of 13 amino acids. The V gene's germline CDR1 is LGHDT and CDR2 YNNKEL (reference sequence). Deletions cut 8 bases from V and 4 bases from J, with 14 bases between. Here the CDR3 DNA reads TGTGCCAGCGCCCCCTCCGAGGGCTATGGCTACACCTTC. This codes for CASAPSEGYGYTF. Complete variable domain (other parts from reference TRBV3-1 and TRBJ1-2): DTAVSQTPKYLVTQMGNDKSIKCEQNLGHDTMYWYKQDSKKFLKIMFSYNNKELIINETVPNRFSPKSPDKAHLNLHINSLELGDSAVYFCASAPSEGYGYTFGSGTRLTVV.

About this clonotype itself: Since a much larger clone is just one base distant, this may be a read error. The V call is TRBV12-3 or TRBV12-4, the J call TRBJ1-4; TRBD1 aligns across 9 bases. The CDR3 loop spans 13 amino acids. The CDR3 DNA follows: TGTGCCAGCAGACAGGGGGCGGAGGAAAAACTGGTTTTT. Translation: CASRQGAEEKLVF.

This clonotype was seen a few times. The genes are TRBV5-3 and TRBJ2-1, with a weak D call TRBD2 (5 bases). TRBV5-3 is annotated as an ORF whose role is uncertain. There are 17 residues in the CDR3. The V end was cut by 5 bases, the J end by 2 bases, with 20 bases between. The CDR3 sequence: CARRGKAPSCPYNEQFF. CDR3 sequence (DNA): TGTGCCAGAAGGGGTAAGGCTCCTAGCTGCCCCTACAATGAGCAGTTCTTC.

In its sample, this clonotype was seen a few times. This chain connects TRBV7-9 to TRBJ2-5; TRBD1 agrees at 9 bases. The CDR3 is 14 residues long. The V gene end was trimmed by 4 bases and the J gene end by 2 bases; junction bases not matched to a gene: 2. Per germline, CDR1 SEHNR and CDR2 FQNEAQ (reference sequence). The CDR3 region has the DNA TGTGCCAGCAGCTGGGACAGGGTACAAGAGACCCAGTACTTC. Protein sequence: CASSWDRVQETQYF.

The chain recombines TRBV20-1 with TRBJ2-1; 8 bases agree with TRBD1. The J call may be mistaken, given a closer DNA end match to TRBJ2-7. The CDR3 totals 14 residues. Germline-derived CDR1 and CDR2 are DFQATT and SNEGSKA (reference sequence). DNA of the CDR3: TGCAGTGCAACGGACAGGGCGGGAAGCTACGAGCAGTACTTC. It codes for CSATDRAGSYEQYF.

The chain links TRBV23-1 to TRBJ2-3; D unclear. TRBV23-1 is an open reading frame, and its role is uncertain. V gave up 8 bases and J gave up 2 bases, with 14 bases separating them. The CDR3 has 14 residues. The CDR3 reads CASRTERNTDTQYF. CDR3 sequence (DNA): TGCGCCAGCCGAACCGAGAGGAACACAGATACGCAGTATTTT.

In this sample, this clonotype turned up a few times. The chain joins TRBV2 to TRBJ2-5; tentative D call: TRBD1 (6 bases). The DNA end is a closer match to TRBJ2-7, so the J assignment may be wrong. Germline V gives CDR1 SNHLY, CDR2 FYNNEI. This CDR3 has 12 amino acids. The CDR3 coding sequence is TGTGCCAGCAGTATACAGGGCAACGAGCAGTACTTC. Translation: CASSIQGNEQYF.

This clonotype turned up a few times. The J gene is TRBJ2-1, the V gene TRBV29-1, with D unresolved. Germline CDR1 and CDR2: SQVTM and ANQGSEA. Trimming shortened V by 0 bases and J by 6 bases, and 9 bases separated the two germline ends. CDR3 size: 13 residues. The CDR3 DNA reads TGCAGCGTTGAAGATCGGTTGGTCAATGAGCAGTTCTTC. It encodes CSVEDRLVNEQFF.

This clonotype showed up just a few times. V is TRBV6-5 and J is TRBJ2-5, with TRBD2 as a possible D gene (6 bases). The V end was cut by 6 bases, the J end by 4 bases, with 15 bases between. The CDR3 contains 14 residues. In germline, CDR1 is MNHEY, CDR2 SVGAGI. CDR3 residues: CASSQGRGRETQYF. CDR3 nucleotides: TGTGCCAGCAGCCAAGGACGGGGGAGAGAGACCCAGTACTTC.

The genes are TRBV29-1 and TRBJ2-5; TRBD1 is a possible D gene (6 bases). V lost 2 bases to trimming and J lost 2 bases, with 9 bases between them. The germline CDR1 and CDR2 sequences are SQVTM and ANQGSEA. The CDR3 extends over 13 amino acids. Here the CDR3 DNA reads TGCAGCGTTGAAAGACAGGATCAAGAGACCCAGTACTTC. Translation: CSVERQDQETQYF.

The rearrangement joins TRBV6-5 to TRBJ2-5; D gene uncertain. The CDR3 loop spans 13 amino acids. The V end was cut by 8 bases, the J end by 4 bases, with 14 bases between. Per germline, CDR1 MNHEY and CDR2 SVGAGI. The CDR3 loop reads CASGRGVGETQYF. CDR3 DNA sequence: TGTGCCAGCGGAAGAGGAGTGGGAGAGACCCAGTACTTC.

This clonotype was seen ten or more times. The chain combines TRBV29-1 with TRBJ1-1, with 8 bases identical to TRBD1. Germline CDR1 and CDR2: SQVTM and ANQGSEA. The CDR3 totals 14 residues. The V segment lost 3 bases and the J segment 0 bases; nucleotides outside the gene matches: 3. CDR3 DNA sequence: TGCAGCGTTGACCGACAGGGGATGAACACTGAAGCTTTCTTT. As protein: CSVDRQGMNTEAFF. Complete variable domain (other parts from reference TRBV29-1 and TRBJ1-1): SAVISQKPSRDICQRGTSLTIQCQVDSQVTMMFWYRQQPGQSLTLIATANQGSEATYESGFVIDKFPISRPNLTFSTLTVSNMSPEDSSIYLCSVDRQGMNTEAFFGQGTRLTVV.

This clonotype was picked up a small number of times. An end of the junction differs from the germline gene, which may be a read error. The CDR3 DNA is TGCGCCAGCGGCCAAGATACAAGCACAGATACGCAGTATTTT. Its translation: CASGQDTSTDTQYF. The rearrangement uses TRBV4-1 and TRBJ2-3, with D uncertain. Germline CDR1 MGHRA, CDR2 YSYEKL. The CDR3 has 14 amino acids.

As regards this clonotype: A much larger clonotype is one base distant, so this may be a read error. The chain combines TRBV14 with TRBJ1-1; no definite D call. Germline V gene sequence: CDR1 SGHDN, CDR2 FVKESK. The CDR3 has 13 amino acids. The CDR3 sequence is CASNQNLNTEAFF. The CDR3 nucleotides read TGTGCCAGCAACCAAAACCTGAACACTGAAGCTTTCTTT.

The J gene is TRBJ2-1, the V gene TRBV28; possibly TRBD2 for D (6 bases). The ends were cut back, 8 bases at V and 3 bases at J, with 17 bases in the middle. CDR1 MDHEN and CDR2 SYDVKM come from the germline V gene. CDR3 length: 15 residues. CDR3 sequence reads: CASLGGDGFYNEQFF. CDR3 bases: TGTGCCAGCCTCGGCGGGGACGGATTCTACAATGAGCAGTTCTTC.

This clonotype was observed a handful of times. One end of the junction varies from germline; a read error may be responsible. The rearrangement joins TRBV20-1 to TRBJ2-1, with 16 nucleotides matching TRBD2. Germline lookup yields CDR1 DFQATT and CDR2 SNEGSKA (reference sequence). The CDR3 spans 16 residues. This chain's CDR3 is CSARDPGLAGGNEQFF. The DNA for the CDR3 is TGCAGTGCCAGAGACCCGGGACTAGCGGGAGGGAATGAGCAGTTCTTC.

In its sample, this clonotype was seen a few times. The chain recombines TRBV6-1 with TRBJ2-3; D tentatively reads TRBD1 or TRBD2 (5 bases each). Germline loops: CDR1 MNHNS, CDR2 SASEGT. Trimming stripped 2 bases from V and 0 bases from J, with 6 bases between. This CDR3 is built from 14 residues. CDR3 amino acids: CASSEWDSTDTQYF. CDR3 sequence (DNA): TGTGCCAGCAGTGAATGGGACAGCACAGATACGCAGTATTTT.

The sample holds a few counts of this clonotype. V usage is TRBV21-1 and J usage is TRBJ2-7; the table's D call, TRBD2, has no DNA check behind it. TRBV21-1 is annotated as a pseudogene. The CDR3 runs 15 residues. This chain's CDR3 is CASSKRRVGGFEQYF. CDR3 sequence (DNA): TGTGCCAGCAGCAAAAGGAGGGTTGGCGGGTTCGAGCAGTACTTC.

The chain couples TRBV12-5 to TRBJ2-7; D is unresolved. CDR1 LGHNT and CDR2 FRNRAP come from the germline V gene. This CDR3 has 12 amino acids. The V and J ends lost 2 bases and 6 bases respectively, with 8 bases between them. CDR3 sequence (DNA): TGTGCTAGTGGTTTGTTCTCGGCCGAGCAGTACTTC. Residues: CASGLFSAEQYF.

The rearrangement links TRBV12-3 or TRBV12-4 to TRBJ2-3; possibly TRBD2 for D (6 bases). V shed 3 bases and J shed 4 bases, with 14 bases lying between them. The CDR3 loop spans 15 amino acids. The CDR3 coding sequence is TGTGCCAGCAGTTTTTCCATATCGGGAGCAGATACGCAGTATTTT. This gives the protein CASSFSISGADTQYF.

This clonotype was detected many times. The chain uses TRBV28 and TRBJ2-5, with 9 bases aligning to TRBD1. From germline, CDR1 is MDHEN and CDR2 SYDVKM. Germline trimming cut 7 bases from V and 1 base from J; bases unmatched to any gene: 1. The CDR3 totals 13 residues. CDR3 protein: CASTTGGQETQYF. The CDR3 DNA sequence: TGTGCCAGCACGACAGGGGGCCAAGAGACCCAGTACTTC. Full variable domain (rest looked up from reference TRBV28 and TRBJ2-5): DVKVTQSSRYLVKRTGEKVFLECVQDMDHENMFWYRQDPGLGLRLIYFSYDVKMKEKGDIPEGYSVSREKKERFSLILESASTNQTSMYLCASTTGGQETQYFGPGTRLLVL.

This clonotype was counted only a few times. At one end the junction does not follow the germline gene, possibly because of a read error. J is TRBJ2-5 and V is TRBV29-1; D not certain. The CDR3 sequence is 10 residues long. The germline CDR1 and CDR2 sequences are SQVTM and ANQGSEA. The CDR3 bases are TGCGGCGTTCCGGCGGAGACCCAGTACTTC. Translating gives CGVPAETQYF.

This chain uses TRBV28 with TRBJ2-5; 8 bases match TRBD2. TRBJ2-1 explains the end of the DNA better; the J call may be wrong. The CDR3 length is 17 residues. The germline V gene encodes CDR1 MDHEN and CDR2 SYDVKM. The CDR3 sequence is CASTSTLAGGDTNEQFF. CDR3 coding DNA: TGTGCCAGCACCTCCACCTTGGCGGGAGGTGACACCAATGAGCAGTTCTTC.